This is a list of T cell receptor beta chains from one sample in a study of cytomegalovirus exposure and HLA in healthy donors. The data were produced by immunoSEQ multiplex PCR, yet TCRdb's version contains in-frame clones alone and is incomplete. The table lists some 42,000 clones, 50% of them singletons, with 9.5% to 13% in the top ten. The sequenced sample was PBMCs. These TCRs come from a human donor in good health. Both conserved end residues are part of each CDR3. The D gene is left open where the match is weak. Size is stated for part of the rows, as once, few or many counts, or as a class when the clone is expanded.

>TRBV4-1|NA|TRBD1|TRBJ1-4
CASSQNDRVGGEKLFF
TGCGCCAGCAGCCAAAATGACAGGGTTGGTGGAGAAAAACTGTTTTTT
>TRBV4-2|NA|TRBD1|TRBJ1-5
CASSQLTGGGDQPQHF
TGTGCCAGCAGCCAACTGACAGGGGGCGGGGATCAGCCCCAGCATTTT
>TRBV23-1|NA|NA|TRBJ2-1
CASETAIRNEQFF
TGCGCCAGCGAAACGGCTATCAGGAATGAGCAGTTCTTC
>TRBV9|NA|NA|TRBJ2-2
CASSVARYTGELFF
TGTGCCAGCAGCGTAGCCCGTTACACCGGGGAGCTGTTTTTT
>TRBV28|NA|TRBD2|TRBJ2-5
CATIGLAMETQYF
TGTGCCACTATCGGACTAGCTATGGAGACCCAGTACTTC
>TRBV7-2|NA|NA|TRBJ1-6
CASSVNSPLHF
TGTGCCAGCAGCGTAAATTCACCCCTCCACTTT
>TRBV25-1|NA|NA|TRBJ2-1
CASQPRTSGEQFF
TGTGCCAGCCAACCCCGGACATCAGGTGAGCAGTTCTTC
>TRBV7-9|NA|TRBD1|TRBJ2-5
CASSLGEDRGQETQYF
TGTGCCAGCAGCTTAGGAGAAGACAGGGGCCAAGAGACCCAGTACTTC
>TRBV14|NA|NA|TRBJ1-2
CASSQGAPPGYTF
TGTGCCAGCAGCCAAGGGGCCCCTCCGGGCTACACCTTC
>TRBV7-9|few|NA|TRBJ1-1
CASSRTLSLEAFF
TGTGCCAGCAGCCGGACTTTGAGCTTAGAAGCTTTCTTT
>TRBV27|few|TRBD2|TRBJ2-1
CASSLKGLQAASGKWLQFF
TGTGCCAGCAGTTTAAAGGGCCTTCAAGCGGCTAGCGGGAAGTGGTTGCAGTTCTTC
>TRBV10-2|NA|TRBD1|TRBJ1-1
CASKGQGAANTEAFF
TGCGCCAGCAAGGGGCAGGGGGCGGCGAACACTGAAGCTTTCTTT
>TRBV11-2|NA|NA|TRBJ2-2
CASSAIPGHRNTGELFF
TGTGCCAGCAGCGCTATCCCGGGACATAGGAACACCGGGGAGCTGTTTTTT
>TRBV7-6|NA|NA|TRBJ2-2
CASSFQYTGELFF
TGTGCCAGCAGCTTTCAGTACACCGGGGAGCTGTTTTTT
>TRBV19|NA|TRBD2|TRBJ2-7
CASSPLGRLAEHSYEQYF
TGTGCCAGTAGTCCCTTAGGGCGACTAGCGGAACACTCCTACGAGCAGTACTTC
>TRBV6-5|NA|NA|TRBJ1-2
CAGRINRFGYGYTF
TGTGCCGGCAGAATAAACAGGTTCGGGTATGGCTACACCTTC
>TRBV7-2|few|NA|TRBJ1-5
CASSLDQDQPQHF
TGTGCCAGCAGCTTAGATCAGGATCAGCCCCAGCATTTT
>TRBV19|large|TRBD1|TRBJ2-7
CASSIQGASYEQYF
TGTGCCAGTAGTATCCAGGGGGCATCGTACGAGCAGTACTTC
>TRBV2|NA|TRBD1|TRBJ2-3
CASSERGRLRTDTQYF
TGTGCCAGCAGTGAAAGGGGGCGGCTCCGCACAGATACGCAGTATTTT
>TRBV27|NA|TRBD1|TRBJ2-5
CASSSGQGVGTQYF
TGTGCCAGCAGCTCCGGACAGGGGGTTGGGACCCAGTACTTC
>TRBV6-5|NA|TRBD2|TRBJ2-7
CASSSLAGGGEQYF
TGTGCCAGCAGTTCACTAGCGGGAGGAGGGGAGCAGTACTTC
>TRBV27|NA|TRBD1|TRBJ2-7
CASSFRRGLMYEQYF
TGTGCCAGCAGTTTCCGCAGGGGGCTAATGTACGAGCAGTACTTC
>TRBV13|few|TRBD2|TRBJ2-7
CASSDRTSGTPYEQYF
TGTGCCAGCAGCGATCGGACTAGCGGGACCCCCTACGAGCAGTACTTC
>TRBV19|few|NA|TRBJ2-6
CASSPKGGTGANVLTF
TGTGCCAGTAGTCCGAAAGGGGGTACTGGGGCCAACGTCCTGACTTTC
>TRBV18|NA|TRBD1|TRBJ2-1
CASSPPQGVPYNEQFF
TGTGCCAGCTCACCACCACAGGGGGTGCCCTACAATGAGCAGTTCTTC
>TRBV7-3|NA|TRBD1|TRBJ1-2
CASSLRTGRDYGYTF
TGTGCCAGCAGCTTGCGGACAGGGAGGGACTATGGCTACACCTTC
>TRBV6-5|NA|TRBD2|TRBJ2-2
CASSYGLAGTGELFF
TGTGCCAGCAGTTACGGACTAGCGGGCACCGGGGAGCTGTTTTTT
>TRBV5-4|few|NA|TRBJ1-2
CASSLARGYTF
TGTGCCAGCAGCTTGGCCAGGGGCTACACCTTC
>TRBV4-3|few|NA|TRBJ1-4
CASSRQVGREKLFF
TGCGCCAGCAGCCGACAGGTGGGGAGAGAAAAACTGTTTTTT
>TRBV27|NA|NA|TRBJ1-1
CASRFIAAGYEAFF
TGTGCCAGCAGGTTTATAGCGGCAGGCTATGAAGCTTTCTTT
>TRBV18|once|NA|TRBJ1-1
CASSPDLEAFF
TGTGCCAGCTCACCGGACTTAGAAGCTTTCTTT